This T cell receptor (beta chain) emerged from a study of shared clonotypes between healthy human individuals. About the study: Donor ages ranged 18 to 49 years: a couple of women, a few men.

Study-wide findings and caveats: Rarefaction showed that sequencing of sorted subsets was incomplete (despite large depth).

The J segment lost 5 bases and the V segment lost 8 bases, leaving 11 bases of the junction unmatched. CDR1 MNHNS and CDR2 SASEGT come from the germline V gene. CDR3 length: 14 amino acids. The run depth of the assay was deep. Measured with immunoSEQ multiplex PCR; TCRdb has only the in-frame clones, and not every one. This table holds some 680,000 clones, roughly 73% found once. With respect to this clone: What it binds is unknown.

This clonotype was sampled from a woman between 25 and 40 years old in good health. This chain links TRBV6-1 with TRBJ1-1; TRBD1 agrees at 7 bases. Sequences were obtained from memory CD4+ T cells sorted from blood. Subset noted: CD45RA-negative fraction. CDR3 sequence reads: CASSKGAGATEAFF. DNA for the CDR3: TGTGCCAGCTCAAAGGGGGCAGGGGCTACTGAAGCTTTCTTT.